The clone carrying this T cell receptor beta chain was found a few times. Its antigen is unknown. As for treatment: roughly nine-day PBMC culture with coronavirus spike peptide pools or control peptides (ViraFEST assay). The unexposed donor's CD4+ T cells were collected before the COVID-19 pandemic (2011-2018). The source of the sample is a study of vaccination and CD4 T cells after COVID-19. About the research overall: At a median approximately 100 days (range 35 to 161) after diagnosis, post-COVID samples were drawn.

Sequence data for DNA of cultured CD4+ T cells were generated by the Oncomine TCR Beta short-read assay. Genomic DNA extraction was carried out from cultured CD4+ T cells. TCRdb fed the PCR reads into MiXCR, producing one record per CDR3 protein. The table includes 11,000 or so distinct CDR3 sequences, 25% to 30% detected once. CDR3 length equals 15 residues. Trimming removed 7 bases from V and 0 bases from J; junction bases left unmatched: 6. Germline-derived CDR1 and CDR2 are SGHTA and FQGNSA. The gene calls are TRBV7-2 and TRBJ1-5; 7 bases line up with TRBD1. Sequencing was carried out using CD4+ T cells from blood, cultured in vitro. The receptor comes from a human donor in good health. CDR3 DNA: TGTGCCAGCACCCTGGGACAGTATAGCAATCAGCCCCAGCATTTT. Protein: CASTLGQYSNQPQHF.